Listed here are 29 T cell receptor beta chains from one sample, sequenced in a study of blood T cell repertoires in COVID-19. Sequencing was performed with immunoSEQ multiplex PCR; in TCRdb, only in-frame clones are kept and a portion is missing. In the table there are about 110,000 clones, roughly 79% of which are singletons. Sequencing used peripheral blood. These TCRs come from a woman aged 70-85 years with acute or convalescent COVID-19.

The chain employs TRBV7-2 and TRBJ2-1; 12 positions agree with TRBD2. The CDR3 consists of 16 residues. After removal of 5 bases from V and 4 bases from J, the junction contained 6 bases not matched to a gene. CDR1 and CDR2 (germline): SGHTA, FQGNSA. CDR3 loop: CASSPWTSGKYNEQFF. In nucleotides, the CDR3 is TGTGCCAGCAGCCCGTGGACTAGCGGGAAGTACAATGAGCAGTTCTTC.

This clone was counted only a few times. CDR3 coding DNA: TGTGCCTGGAGTGTACTTTCCTCGGAGGGGGCTTTCTTT. Amino acid sequence: CAWSVLSSEGAFF. The chain carries TRBV30 and TRBJ1-1, with D possibly being TRBD1 (5 bases). V was trimmed by 0 bases and J by 11 bases, leaving 16 bases between them. The CDR3 has 13 amino acids. The germline gives CDR1 GTSNPN, CDR2 SVGIG (reference sequence).

This chain connects TRBV28 to TRBJ1-2; 7 bases match TRBD1. Germline V CDR1 and CDR2: MDHEN, SYDVKM. V was pared by 10 bases and J by 11 bases, with 28 bases of the junction left unmatched. The CDR3 sequence is 17 residues long. The CDR3 sequence is CATLSVTQGNLYWGYTF. The CDR3 DNA reads TGTGCCACCCTATCGGTCACACAGGGGAATCTCTATTGGGGGTACACCTTC.

Only one count was recorded for this clone. This specimen includes other DNA sequences encoding the same CDR3. V and J are TRBV10-3 and TRBJ2-1, with 14 bases identical to TRBD2. Germline V lookup: CDR1 ENHRY, CDR2 SYGVKD. Trimming at V came to 6 bases and at J to 5 bases, leaving 6 bases not matched to a gene. The CDR3 is made up of 16 amino acids. CDR3: CAIRGTSGSDDNEQFF. In DNA, the CDR3 is TGTGCCATCAGAGGGACTAGCGGGAGTGACGACAATGAGCAGTTCTTC.

The chain uses TRBV6-2 or TRBV6-3 and TRBJ1-2; D is possibly TRBD1 (6 bases). The CDR3 is 17 amino acids. Looked up from germline, CDR1 is MNHEY and CDR2 is SVGEGT. The V end was cut by 6 bases, the J end by 4 bases, with 24 bases between. The DNA for the CDR3 is TGTGCCAGCAGCCGCGGCCTCGGACAGCGGCTGACCTATGGCTACACCTTC. Amino acids: CASSRGLGQRLTYGYTF.

The rearrangement joins TRBV5-6 to TRBJ2-5; 12 positions agree with TRBD2. CDR1 is SGHDT, CDR2 YYEEEE, per germline. The CDR3 loop spans 17 amino acids. V lost 2 bases and J lost 5; bases outside the gene matches: 10. The CDR3 reads CASSFSPSGGAGETQYF. DNA for the CDR3: TGTGCCAGCAGCTTTAGCCCTAGCGGGGGGGCCGGGGAGACCCAGTACTTC.

The chain joins TRBV5-1 to TRBJ2-2; TRBD2 might be the D (7 bases). Germline loops: CDR1 SGHRS, CDR2 YFSETQ. Trimming removed 5 bases from V and 4 bases from J, with 18 bases in between. The CDR3 is 16 amino acids. CDR3 in amino acids: CASSRGGLAATGELFF. The CDR3 bases are TGCGCCAGCAGTAGGGGGGGGCTAGCCGCCACCGGGGAGCTGTTTTTT.

The chain employs TRBV7-9 and TRBJ1-1; 9 nucleotides match TRBD1. Germline CDR1 reads SEHNR; CDR2 reads FQNEAQ (reference sequence). The ends lost 5 bases at V and 1 base at J; junction bases unmatched: 8. CDR3 size: 16 residues. The DNA of the CDR3 is TGTGCCAGCAGCCCGGACCCGGGACAGGGGAACACTGAAGCTTTCTTT. It encodes CASSPDPGQGNTEAFF.

Comments on this clone: Compared with germline, one end of the junction differs, possibly owing to a read error. This chain connects TRBV7-3 to TRBJ2-1; D uncertain. CDR1 is SGHTA, CDR2 FQGTGA, per germline. CDR3 length: 13 amino acids. The CDR3 here is CASSLRPYSEQFF. CDR3 coding DNA: TGTGCCAGCAGCTTACGGCCTTACAGTGAGCAGTTCTTC.

The chain couples TRBV9 to TRBJ2-3; the D gene is possibly TRBD1 (5 bases). Trimming removed 6 bases from V and 2 bases from J, with 10 bases in between. The germline V gene has CDR1 SGDLS and CDR2 YYNGEE. The CDR3 has 13 amino acids. For the CDR3, the DNA is TGTGCCAGCACCCCTGGACACACAGATACGCAGTATTTT. Protein sequence: CASTPGHTDTQYF.

J is TRBJ2-5 and V is TRBV7-2; TRBD2 aligns across 13 bases. This CDR3 region has 16 residues. V shed 5 bases and J 4 bases; nucleotides not matched to a gene: 7. Germline V gene data show CDR1 as SGHTA and CDR2 as FQGNSA. CDR3: CASSLRTSGGRETQYF. CDR3 bases: TGTGCCAGCAGCCTCAGGACTAGCGGGGGTCGAGAGACCCAGTACTTC.

Only a few counts were recorded for this clone. The V gene is TRBV30, the J gene TRBJ2-7; possibly TRBD1 for D (5 bases). The CDR3 runs 14 residues. CDR1 is GTSNPN, CDR2 SVGIG, per germline (reference sequence). The germline V and J ends were trimmed by 7 bases and 3 bases, with 19 bases remaining between them. CDR3 DNA sequence: TGTGCCTCCCAGGGCCCCATAGGCCTCTACGAGCAGTACTTC. Protein: CASQGPIGLYEQYF.

The chain carries TRBV7-2 and TRBJ2-7; 8 positions agree with TRBD1. CDR1 SGHTA and CDR2 FQGNSA come from the germline V gene. The CDR3 is 13 residues long. V lost 5 bases to trimming and J lost 7 bases; unmatched junction nucleotides: 7. The CDR3 sequence: CASSLDRVGEQYF. The CDR3 nucleotides read TGTGCCAGCAGCCTGGACAGGGTGGGGGAGCAGTACTTC.

This CDR3 reads CATLSGANVLTF. Here the CDR3 DNA reads TGTGCCACCCTCTCCGGGGCCAACGTCCTGACTTTC. The V and J genes are TRBV2 and TRBJ2-6; D is uncertain. CDR1 and CDR2 from the germline V gene are SNHLY and FYNNEI. Trimming shortened V by 10 bases and J by 4 bases, and 8 bases separated the two germline ends. The CDR3 length is 12 residues.

The V call is TRBV12-5, the J call TRBJ2-6; unclear D gene. Germline V gene lookup returns CDR1 LGHNT and CDR2 FRNRAP. This CDR3 has 16 amino acids. V lost 4 bases, J lost 4 bases, and 14 bases lay in between. The CDR3 reads CASGSTFATGANVLTF. The CDR3 DNA sequence: TGTGCTAGTGGTTCCACCTTTGCGACAGGGGCCAACGTCCTGACTTTC. Filled out from reference TRBV12-5 and TRBJ2-6, the complete variable domain reads DARVTQTPRHKVTEMGQEVTMRCQPILGHNTVFWYRQTMMQGLELLAYFRNRAPLDDSGMPKDRFSAEMPDATLATLKIQPSEPRDSAVYFCASGSTFATGANVLTFGAGSRLTVL.

This rearrangement joins TRBV6-5 to TRBJ1-5; D ambiguous. The CDR3 runs to 12 residues. The germline gives CDR1 MNHEY, CDR2 SVGAGI. The germline V and J ends were trimmed by 7 bases and 7 bases, with 11 bases remaining between them. This CDR3 reads CASTSGGQPQHF. Written as DNA, the CDR3 is TGTGCCAGCACTTCCGGAGGCCAGCCCCAGCATTTT.

For this clone: The junction does not match germline at one end; this may be a read error. The chain carries TRBV7-7 and TRBJ2-5; 14 bases are shared with TRBD2. The CDR3 loop spans 15 amino acids. Germline V gives CDR1 SSHAT, CDR2 FNYEAQ (reference sequence). The chain's CDR3 is CASSPGLAGAETQYF. CDR3 DNA sequence: TGTGCTAGCAGCCCGGGACTAGCGGGAGCAGAGACCCAGTACTTC.

The chain is built from TRBV2 and TRBJ2-3; no definite D call. The V end lost 0 bases, the J end lost 4 bases, and 23 bases lay between the germline ends. The germline V gene has CDR1 SNHLY and CDR2 FYNNEI. The CDR3 sequence is 19 residues long. CDR3 sequence reads: CASSEAPASTFFPADTQYF. DNA for the CDR3: TGTGCCAGCAGTGAAGCGCCCGCTAGTACCTTCTTCCCCGCAGATACGCAGTATTTT.

This chain links TRBV5-6 with TRBJ2-7; the match to TRBD1 covers 7 bases. J lost 0 bases, V lost 6 bases, and 3 bases had no gene match. Germline V lookup: CDR1 SGHDT, CDR2 YYEEEE. The CDR3 consists of 13 residues. Here the CDR3 reads CASTGTASYEQYF. Here the CDR3 DNA reads TGTGCCAGCACCGGGACAGCCTCCTACGAGCAGTACTTC. Full variable domain (missing parts from reference TRBV5-6 and TRBJ2-7): DAGVTQSPTHLIKTRGQQVTLRCSPKSGHDTVSWYQQALGQGPQFIFQYYEEEERQRGNFPDRFSGHQFPNYSSELNVNALLLGDSALYLCASTGTASYEQYFGPGTRLTVT.

V usage is TRBV7-8 and J usage is TRBJ2-2; TRBD2 matches 8 bases. Germline lookup yields CDR1 SGHVS and CDR2 FQNEAQ. V trimming: 6 bases; J trimming: 1 base; junction bases outside the gene matches: 4. The CDR3 is made up of 15 amino acids. The CDR3 sequence: CASSSSGVNTGELFF. DNA for the CDR3: TGTGCCAGCAGTAGTAGCGGGGTGAACACCGGGGAGCTGTTTTTT.

This clone was seen more than once but under ten times. This chain links TRBV3-1 (or the pseudogene TRBV3-2) with TRBJ1-2; 9 nucleotides line up with TRBD1. After removal of 0 bases from V and 6 bases from J, the junction contained 11 bases not matched to a gene. The CDR3 sequence is 17 residues long. Germline CDR1 is LGHDT and CDR2 is YNNKEL (reference sequence). The CDR3 DNA reads as TGTGCCAGCAGCCAAGAAAAGGTAAGACAGGGGGATCATGGCTACACCTTC. It codes for CASSQEKVRQGDHGYTF.

The V gene is TRBV27, the J gene TRBJ1-2, with a weak D call TRBD1 (5 bases). The V end lost 0 bases, the J end lost 4 bases, and 9 bases lay between the germline ends. The CDR3 spans 14 residues. The germline V gene has CDR1 MNHEY and CDR2 SMNVEV (reference sequence). The CDR3, as DNA: TGTGCCAGCAGTTTATCGATCGGGGGCTATGGCTACACCTTC. Encoded protein: CASSLSIGGYGYTF.

The V call is TRBV6-5, the J call TRBJ2-1, with TRBD1 matching 7 bases. J was trimmed by 5 bases and V by 6 bases; bases with no gene match: 7. CDR3 length: 14 amino acids. CDR1 MNHEY and CDR2 SVGAGI come from the germline V gene. The CDR3: CASSANRGNNEQFF. The DNA of the CDR3 is TGTGCCAGCAGCGCAAACAGGGGTAACAATGAGCAGTTCTTC.

The CDR3 coding sequence is TGTGCCAGCAGTCCCACGACTCCCGGGAATTCACCCCTCCACTTT. As protein: CASSPTTPGNSPLHF. This chain joins TRBV6-6 and TRBJ1-6, with unresolved D. The germline CDR1 and CDR2 sequences are MNHNY and SVGAGI (reference sequence). The CDR3 covers 15 residues. The V end was cut by 5 bases, the J end by 7 bases, with 15 bases between.

The chain couples TRBV15 to TRBJ1-4; 12 positions agree with TRBD1. Losses at the gene ends were 3 bases for V and 4 bases for J; bases not matched to a gene: 6. This CDR3 comprises 17 residues. Germline V lookup: CDR1 LNHNV, CDR2 YYDKDF (reference sequence). The CDR3 DNA follows: TGTGCCACCAGCAGGGGACAGGGGGCGCTTATTAATGAAAAACTGTTTTTT. It specifies CATSRGQGALINEKLFF.

This clone was seen just once. V gene TRBV5-4 combines with J gene TRBJ1-4, with a weak D call TRBD1 (5 bases). Trimming removed 4 bases at V and 7 bases at J, with 11 bases between. Germline CDR1 reads SGHNT; CDR2 reads YYREEE (reference sequence). The CDR3 consists of 13 residues. CDR3 DNA sequence: TGTGCCAGCAGCGGGGGGGTTGGTGAAAAACTGTTTTTT. Translation: CASSGGVGEKLFF.

The V gene is TRBV9, the J gene TRBJ2-5, with TRBD2 identical over 10 bases. The V and J ends lost 0 bases and 5 bases, in that order; junction bases with no gene match: 1. The CDR3 covers 14 residues. In germline, CDR1 is SGDLS, CDR2 YYNGEE. CDR3 sequence (DNA): TGTGCCAGCAGCGTAGAACTAGCGGGGGAGACCCAGTACTTC. As protein: CASSVELAGETQYF.

The chain carries TRBV7-2 and TRBJ1-3; the match to TRBD1 covers 9 bases. CDR1 and CDR2 from the germline V gene are SGHTA and FQGNSA. This CDR3 comprises 14 residues. The J segment lost 4 bases and the V segment lost 5 bases, leaving 3 bases of the junction unmatched. CDR3 residues: CASSADRGGNTIYF. The CDR3 DNA reads as TGTGCCAGCAGCGCCGACAGGGGGGGAAACACCATATATTTT. The variable domain in full, completed from reference TRBV7-2 and TRBJ1-3, reads GAGVSQSPSNKVTEKGKDVELRCDPISGHTALYWYRQSLGQGLEFLIYFQGNSAPDKSGLPSDRFSAERTGGSVSTLTIQRTQQEDSAVYLCASSADRGGNTIYFGEGSWLTVV.

V gene TRBV6-5 combines with J gene TRBJ1-6; D perhaps matches TRBD1 (6 bases). Germline V lookup: CDR1 MNHEY, CDR2 SVGAGI. The CDR3 covers 15 residues. V was pared by 0 bases and J by 7 bases, with 10 bases between. The CDR3 sequence: CASSYSRDTNSPLHF. The CDR3 coding sequence is TGTGCCAGCAGTTACTCCCGGGACACGAATTCACCCCTCCACTTT.